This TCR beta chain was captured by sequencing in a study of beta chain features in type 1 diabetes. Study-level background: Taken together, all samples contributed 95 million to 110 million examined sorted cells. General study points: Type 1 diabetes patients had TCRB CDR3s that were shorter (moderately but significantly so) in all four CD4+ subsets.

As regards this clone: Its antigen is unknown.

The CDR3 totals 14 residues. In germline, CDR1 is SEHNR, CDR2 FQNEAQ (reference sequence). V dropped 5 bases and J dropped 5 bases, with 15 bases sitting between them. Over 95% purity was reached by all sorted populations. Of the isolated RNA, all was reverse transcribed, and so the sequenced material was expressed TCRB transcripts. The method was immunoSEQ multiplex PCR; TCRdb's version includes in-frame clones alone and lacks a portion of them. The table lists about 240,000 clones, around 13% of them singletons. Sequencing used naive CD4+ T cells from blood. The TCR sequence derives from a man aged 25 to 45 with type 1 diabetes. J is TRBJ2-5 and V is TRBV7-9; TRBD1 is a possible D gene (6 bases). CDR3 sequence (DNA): TGTGCCAGCAGCCTCCGGACAGAAGGGGAGACCCAGTACTTC. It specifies CASSLRTEGETQYF.